These 2 T cell receptor beta chains were sequenced from one sample in a study of blood T cell repertoires in COVID-19. Produced via immunoSEQ multiplex PCR; TCRdb's table is partial and in-frame only. Altogether roughly 360,000 clones are present, 88% being singletons, with the ten largest covering over 0.9%. Sequenced: PBMCs or T cells enriched from blood (not recorded which). The receptors here all came from a woman aged 25 to 39 with acute COVID-19.

Note on this clone: One end of the junction does not line up with germline, which may come from a read error. The V gene is TRBV2, the J gene TRBJ2-4; D is unclear. This CDR3 is 12 amino acids long. Germline CDR1 SNHLY, CDR2 FYNNEI. DNA of the CDR3: TGTGCCAGCAGTACACCGGGTGTAATTCCGTACTTC. Its translation is CASSTPGVIPYF.

The V and J genes are TRBV27 and TRBJ2-3; a weak D match, TRBD1 (6 bases). This CDR3 has 17 amino acids. The ends were cut back, 3 bases at V and 6 bases at J, with 22 bases in the middle. The germline gives CDR1 MNHEY, CDR2 SMNVEV (reference sequence). The CDR3 nucleotides are TGTGCCAGCAGTTTGGATCTTGGGGGCCGGGTAGTGGATACGCAGTATTTT. It yields the protein CASSLDLGGRVVDTQYF.